This T cell receptor beta chain stems from a study of spatial heterogeneity in lung cancer. Study-level information: There were 75 or so donors, all of them untreated patients with early-stage non-small cell lung cancer. The follow-up PBMC samples were sequenced whenever they were available. The median time to follow-up was about 25 months after resection.

Concerning this clonotype itself: Its antigen is currently unknown.

This sample's time point: blood at routine non-recurrence follow-up after resection. Whole RNA, isolated from tumor, nontumor lung or frozen PBMC, was sequenced without prior sorting. Points from the study as a whole: At tumor resection, ubiquitous expanded TCRs were detected in blood more often than later.

Via MiXCR, TCRdb re-called the 5' RACE reads, giving one row per CDR3 protein. The sample records 110,000 or so distinct CDR3 sequences, under 14% being singletons. The V and J ends lost 1 base and 4 bases respectively, with 13 bases between them. Germline CDR1 and CDR2: DFQATT and SNEGSKA (reference sequence). The CDR3 consists of 14 residues. This receptor was obtained from a female donor with early-stage non-small cell lung cancer. This rearrangement joins TRBV20-1 to TRBJ1-2; D remains ambiguous. The material sequenced was PBMCs, taken at follow-up. The CDR3 here is CSARVGKNLYGYTF. The CDR3 DNA sequence: TGCAGTGCTAGAGTGGGTAAAAATCTCTATGGCTACACCTTC.